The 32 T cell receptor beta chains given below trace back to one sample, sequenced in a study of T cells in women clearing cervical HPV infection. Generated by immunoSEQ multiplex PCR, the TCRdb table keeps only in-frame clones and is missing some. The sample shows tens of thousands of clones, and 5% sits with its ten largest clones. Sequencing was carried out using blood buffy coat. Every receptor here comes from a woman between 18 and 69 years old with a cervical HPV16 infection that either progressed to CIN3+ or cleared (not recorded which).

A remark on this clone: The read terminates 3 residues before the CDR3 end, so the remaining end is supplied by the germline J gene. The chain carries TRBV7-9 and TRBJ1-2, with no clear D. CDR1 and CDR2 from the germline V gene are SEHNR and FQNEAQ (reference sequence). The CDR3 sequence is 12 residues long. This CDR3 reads CASSPRSYDYTF. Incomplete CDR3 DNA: TGTGCCAGCAGCCCTCGGTCTTACGAC.

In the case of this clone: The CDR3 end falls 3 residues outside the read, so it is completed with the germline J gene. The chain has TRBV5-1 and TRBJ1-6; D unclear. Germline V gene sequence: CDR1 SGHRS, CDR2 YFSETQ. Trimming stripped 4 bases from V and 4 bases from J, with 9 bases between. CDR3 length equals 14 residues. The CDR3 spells CASSTADYNSPLHF. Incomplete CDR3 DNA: TGCGCCAGCAGCACCGCGGATTATAATTCACCC.

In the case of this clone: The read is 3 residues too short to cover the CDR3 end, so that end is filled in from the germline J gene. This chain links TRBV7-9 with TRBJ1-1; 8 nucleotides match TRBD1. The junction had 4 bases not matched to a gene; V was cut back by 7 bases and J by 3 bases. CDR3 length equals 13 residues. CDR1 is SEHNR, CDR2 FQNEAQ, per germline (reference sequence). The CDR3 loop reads CASTPGQDTEAFF. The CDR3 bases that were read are TGTGCCAGCACCCCGGGACAGGACACTGAA.

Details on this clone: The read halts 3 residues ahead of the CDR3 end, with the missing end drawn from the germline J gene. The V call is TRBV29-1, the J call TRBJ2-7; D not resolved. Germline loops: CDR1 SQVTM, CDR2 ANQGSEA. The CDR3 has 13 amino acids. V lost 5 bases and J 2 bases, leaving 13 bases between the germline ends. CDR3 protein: CSVPAGRPYEQYF. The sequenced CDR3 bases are TGCAGCGTTCCCGCTGGGCGCCCCTACGAG.

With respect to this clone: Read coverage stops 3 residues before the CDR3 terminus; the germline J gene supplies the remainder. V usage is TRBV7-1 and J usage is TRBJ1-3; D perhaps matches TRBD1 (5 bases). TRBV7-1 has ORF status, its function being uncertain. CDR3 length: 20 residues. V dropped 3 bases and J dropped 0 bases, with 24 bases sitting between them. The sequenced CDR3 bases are TGTGCCAGCAGCTCCAACTGGTTTGGGGGGACCCACGACTCTGGAAACACC. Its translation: CASSSNWFGGTHDSGNT. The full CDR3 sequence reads CASSSNWFGGTHDSGNTIYF.

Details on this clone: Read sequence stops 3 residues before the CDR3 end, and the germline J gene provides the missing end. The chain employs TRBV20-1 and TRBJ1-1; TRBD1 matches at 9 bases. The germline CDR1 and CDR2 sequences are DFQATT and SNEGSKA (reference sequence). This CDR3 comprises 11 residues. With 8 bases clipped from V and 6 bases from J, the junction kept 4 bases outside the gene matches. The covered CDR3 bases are TGCAGTCCACAGGGGGCCCCTGAA. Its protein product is CSPQGAPE. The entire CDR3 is CSPQGAPEAFF.

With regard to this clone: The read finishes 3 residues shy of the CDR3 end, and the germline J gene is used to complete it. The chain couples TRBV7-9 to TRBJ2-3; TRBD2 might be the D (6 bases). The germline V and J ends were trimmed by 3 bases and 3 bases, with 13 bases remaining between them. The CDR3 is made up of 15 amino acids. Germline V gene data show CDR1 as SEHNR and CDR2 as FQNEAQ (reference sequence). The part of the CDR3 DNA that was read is TGTGCCAGCAGCTTGGCGGGGTCGGGTACAGATACG. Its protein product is CASSLAGSGTDT. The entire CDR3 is CASSLAGSGTDTQYF.

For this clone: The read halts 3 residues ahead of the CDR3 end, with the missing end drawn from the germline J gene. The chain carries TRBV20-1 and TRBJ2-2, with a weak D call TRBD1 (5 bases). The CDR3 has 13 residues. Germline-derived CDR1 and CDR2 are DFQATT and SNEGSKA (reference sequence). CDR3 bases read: TGCAGTGCCCCACCGGGCTGGGCAGGGTCG. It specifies CSAPPGWAGS. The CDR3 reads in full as CSAPPGWAGSLFF.

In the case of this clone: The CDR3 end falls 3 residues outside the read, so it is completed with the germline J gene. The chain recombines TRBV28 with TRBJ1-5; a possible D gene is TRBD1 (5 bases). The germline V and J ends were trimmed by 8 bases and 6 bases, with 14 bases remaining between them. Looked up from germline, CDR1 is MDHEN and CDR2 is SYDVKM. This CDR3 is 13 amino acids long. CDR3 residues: CASDTQGVQPQHF. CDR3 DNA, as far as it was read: TGTGCCAGCGATACTCAAGGGGTTCAGCCC. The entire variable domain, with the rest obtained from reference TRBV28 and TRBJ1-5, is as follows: DVKVTQSSRYLVKRTGEKVFLECVQDMDHENMFWYRQDPGLGLRLIYFSYDVKMKEKGDIPEGYSVSREKKERFSLILESASTNQTSMYLCASDTQGVQPQHFGDGTRLSIL.

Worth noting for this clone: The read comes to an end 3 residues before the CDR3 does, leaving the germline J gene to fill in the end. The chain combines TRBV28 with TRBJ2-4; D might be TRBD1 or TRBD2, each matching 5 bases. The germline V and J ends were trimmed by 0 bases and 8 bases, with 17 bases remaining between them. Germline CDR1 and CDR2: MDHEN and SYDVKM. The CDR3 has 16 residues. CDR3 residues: CASSLWGRRGEDIQYF. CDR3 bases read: TGTGCCAGCAGTTTATGGGGGCGAAGGGGAGAAGACATT.

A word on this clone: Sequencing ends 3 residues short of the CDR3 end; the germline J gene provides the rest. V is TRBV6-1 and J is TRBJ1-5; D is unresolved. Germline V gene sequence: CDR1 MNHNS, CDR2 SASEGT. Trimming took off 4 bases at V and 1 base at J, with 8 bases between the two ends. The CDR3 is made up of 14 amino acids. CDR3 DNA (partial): TGTGCCAGCAGTGCCACTGAAAGCAATCAGCCC. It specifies CASSATESNQP. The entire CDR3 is CASSATESNQPQHF.

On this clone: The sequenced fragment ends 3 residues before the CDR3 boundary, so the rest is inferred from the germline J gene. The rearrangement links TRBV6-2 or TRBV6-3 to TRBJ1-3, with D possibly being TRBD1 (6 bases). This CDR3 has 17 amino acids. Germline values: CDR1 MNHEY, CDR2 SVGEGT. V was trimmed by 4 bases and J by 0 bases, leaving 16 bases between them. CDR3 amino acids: CASSSSDWDTSGNTIYF. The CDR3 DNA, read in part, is TGTGCCAGCAGTTCTTCCGACTGGGACACCTCTGGAAACACC.

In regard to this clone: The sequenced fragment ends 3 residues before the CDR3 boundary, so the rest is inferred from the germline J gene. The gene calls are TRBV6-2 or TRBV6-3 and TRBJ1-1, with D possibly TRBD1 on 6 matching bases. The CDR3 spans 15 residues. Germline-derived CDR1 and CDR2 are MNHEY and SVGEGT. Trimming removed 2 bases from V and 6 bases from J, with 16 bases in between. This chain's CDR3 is CASSYGPQGMAEAFF. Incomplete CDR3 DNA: TGTGCCAGCAGTTACGGGCCCCAGGGGATGGCTGAA.

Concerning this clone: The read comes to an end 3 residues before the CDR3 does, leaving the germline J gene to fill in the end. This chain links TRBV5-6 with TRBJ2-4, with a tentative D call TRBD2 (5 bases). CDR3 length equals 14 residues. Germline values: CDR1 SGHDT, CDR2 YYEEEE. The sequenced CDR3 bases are TGTGCCAGCAGGCGAACCGTGGATGACTATGGT. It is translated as CASRRTVDDYG. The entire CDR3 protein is CASRRTVDDYGQYF.

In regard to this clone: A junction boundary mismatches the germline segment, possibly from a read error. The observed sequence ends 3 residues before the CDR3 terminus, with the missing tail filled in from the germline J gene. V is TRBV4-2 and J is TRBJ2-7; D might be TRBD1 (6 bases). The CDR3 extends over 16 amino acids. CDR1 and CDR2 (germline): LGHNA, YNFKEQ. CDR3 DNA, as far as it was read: TGCGCCAGCAGCCAAACAGCGACAGGTAACTCCTACGAG. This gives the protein CASSQTATGNSYE. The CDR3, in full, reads CASSQTATGNSYEQYF.

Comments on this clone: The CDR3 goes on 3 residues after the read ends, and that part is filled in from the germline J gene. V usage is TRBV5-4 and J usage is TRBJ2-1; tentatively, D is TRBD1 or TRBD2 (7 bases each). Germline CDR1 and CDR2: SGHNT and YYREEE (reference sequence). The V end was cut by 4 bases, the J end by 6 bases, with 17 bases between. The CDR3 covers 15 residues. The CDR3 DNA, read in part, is TGTGCCAGCAGCGACAGGGAGGGAGCGGCCAATGAG. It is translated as CASSDREGAANE. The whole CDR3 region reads CASSDREGAANEQFF.

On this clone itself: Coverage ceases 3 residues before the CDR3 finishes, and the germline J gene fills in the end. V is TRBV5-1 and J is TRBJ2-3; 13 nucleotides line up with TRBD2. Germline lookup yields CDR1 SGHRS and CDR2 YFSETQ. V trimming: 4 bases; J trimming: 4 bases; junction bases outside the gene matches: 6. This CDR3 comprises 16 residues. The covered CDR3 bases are TGCGCCAGCAGCCCTGGGACTAGCGGGGCTTCAGATACG. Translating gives CASSPGTSGASDT. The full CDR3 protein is CASSPGTSGASDTQYF.

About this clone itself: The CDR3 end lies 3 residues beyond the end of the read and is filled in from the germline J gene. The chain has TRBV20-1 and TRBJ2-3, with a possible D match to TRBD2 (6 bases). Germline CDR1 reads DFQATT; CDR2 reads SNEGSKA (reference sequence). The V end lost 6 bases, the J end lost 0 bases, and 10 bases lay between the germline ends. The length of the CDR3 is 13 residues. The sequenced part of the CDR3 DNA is TGCAGTGCCAGCGGGCTCAGCACAGATACG. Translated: CSASGLSTDT. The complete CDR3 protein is CSASGLSTDTQYF.

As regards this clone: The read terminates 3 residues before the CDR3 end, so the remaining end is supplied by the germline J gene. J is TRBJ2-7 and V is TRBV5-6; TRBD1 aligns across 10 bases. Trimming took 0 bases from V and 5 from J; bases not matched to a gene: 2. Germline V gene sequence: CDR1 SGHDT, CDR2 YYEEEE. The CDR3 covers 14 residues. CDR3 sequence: CASSLVGQGDEQYF. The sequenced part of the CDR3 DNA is TGTGCCAGCAGCTTGGTAGGACAGGGGGACGAG.

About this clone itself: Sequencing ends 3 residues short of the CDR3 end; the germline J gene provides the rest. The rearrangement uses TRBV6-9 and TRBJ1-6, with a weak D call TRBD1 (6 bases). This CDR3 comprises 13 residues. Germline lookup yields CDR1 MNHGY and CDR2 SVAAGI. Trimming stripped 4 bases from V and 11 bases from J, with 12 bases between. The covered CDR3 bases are TGTGCCAGCAGTTGGGCAGGGGATGCACCC. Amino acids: CASSWAGDAP. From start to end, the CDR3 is CASSWAGDAPLHF.

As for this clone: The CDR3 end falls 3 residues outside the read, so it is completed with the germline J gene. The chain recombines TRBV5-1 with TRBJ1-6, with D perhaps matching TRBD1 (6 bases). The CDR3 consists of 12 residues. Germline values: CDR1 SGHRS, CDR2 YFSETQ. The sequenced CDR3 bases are TGCGCCAGCAGCGACGAAGGGGGAACC. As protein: CASSDEGGT. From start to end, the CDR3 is CASSDEGGTLHF.

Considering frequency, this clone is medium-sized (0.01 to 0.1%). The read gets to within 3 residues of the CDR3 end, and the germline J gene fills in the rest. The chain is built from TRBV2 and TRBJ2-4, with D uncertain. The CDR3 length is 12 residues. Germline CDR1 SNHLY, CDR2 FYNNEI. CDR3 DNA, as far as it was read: TGTGCCAGCAGTGAATATTTGGTAGCT. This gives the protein CASSEYLVA. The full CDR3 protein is CASSEYLVAQYF. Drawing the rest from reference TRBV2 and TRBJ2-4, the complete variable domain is EPEVTQTPSHQVTQMGQEVILRCVPISNHLYFYWYRQILGQKVEFLVSFYNNEISEKSEIFDDQFSVERPDGSNFTLKIRSTKLEDSAMYFCASSEYLVAQYFGAGTRLSVL.

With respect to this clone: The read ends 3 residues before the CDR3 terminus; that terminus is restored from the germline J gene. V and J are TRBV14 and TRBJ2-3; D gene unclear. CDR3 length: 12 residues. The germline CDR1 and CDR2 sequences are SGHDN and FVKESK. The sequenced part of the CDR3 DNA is TGTGCCAGCAGCCAAGCAGAAGAGACG. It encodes CASSQAEET. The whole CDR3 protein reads CASSQAEETQYF.

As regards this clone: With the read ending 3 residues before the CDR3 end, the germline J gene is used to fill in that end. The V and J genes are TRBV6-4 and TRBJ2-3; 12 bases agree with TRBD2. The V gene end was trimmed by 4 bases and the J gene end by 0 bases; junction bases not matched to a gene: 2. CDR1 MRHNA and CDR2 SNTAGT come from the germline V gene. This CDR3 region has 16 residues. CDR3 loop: CASSATSGGSTDTQYF. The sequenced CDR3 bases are TGTGCCAGCAGTGCGACTAGCGGGGGTAGCACAGATACG.

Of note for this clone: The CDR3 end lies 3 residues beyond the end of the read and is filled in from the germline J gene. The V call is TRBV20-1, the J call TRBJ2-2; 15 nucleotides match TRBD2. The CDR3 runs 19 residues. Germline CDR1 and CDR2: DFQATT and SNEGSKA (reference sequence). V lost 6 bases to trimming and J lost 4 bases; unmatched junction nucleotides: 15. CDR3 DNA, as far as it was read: TGCAGTGCAAGGGGCTTCGGACTAGCGGGGGGGGTGTCCACCGGGGAG. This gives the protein CSARGFGLAGGVSTGE. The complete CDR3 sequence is CSARGFGLAGGVSTGELFF.

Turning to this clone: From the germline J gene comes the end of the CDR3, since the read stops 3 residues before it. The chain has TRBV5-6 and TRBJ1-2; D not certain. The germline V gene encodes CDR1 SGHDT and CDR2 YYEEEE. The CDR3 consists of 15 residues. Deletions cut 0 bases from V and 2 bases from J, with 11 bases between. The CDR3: CASSLGLSGNYGYTF. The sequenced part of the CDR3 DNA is TGTGCCAGCAGCTTGGGGCTATCGGGGAACTATGGC.

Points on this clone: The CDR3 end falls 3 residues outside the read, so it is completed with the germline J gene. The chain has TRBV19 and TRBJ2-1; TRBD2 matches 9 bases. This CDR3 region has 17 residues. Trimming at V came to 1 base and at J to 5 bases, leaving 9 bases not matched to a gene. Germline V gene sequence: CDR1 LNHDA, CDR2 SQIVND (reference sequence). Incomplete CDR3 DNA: TGTGCCAGTAGTATAGTTTCGGCTAGCGGGGTGGACAATGAG. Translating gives CASSIVSASGVDNE. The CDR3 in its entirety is CASSIVSASGVDNEQFF.

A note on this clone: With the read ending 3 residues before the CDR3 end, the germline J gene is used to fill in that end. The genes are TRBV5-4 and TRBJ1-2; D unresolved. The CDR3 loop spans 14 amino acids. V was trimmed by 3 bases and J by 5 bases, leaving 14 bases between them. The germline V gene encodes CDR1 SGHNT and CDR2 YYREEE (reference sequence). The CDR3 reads CASSSLAGAYGYTF. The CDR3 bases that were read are TGTGCCAGCAGCTCGCTGGCAGGAGCTTATGGC.

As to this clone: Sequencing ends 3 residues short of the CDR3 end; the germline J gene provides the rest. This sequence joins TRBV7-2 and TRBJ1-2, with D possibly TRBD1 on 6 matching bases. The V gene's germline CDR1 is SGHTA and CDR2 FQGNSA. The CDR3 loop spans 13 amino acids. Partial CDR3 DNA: TGTGCCAGCAGCTTAAGACAGGATAGAGGC. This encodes CASSLRQDRG. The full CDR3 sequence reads CASSLRQDRGYTF.

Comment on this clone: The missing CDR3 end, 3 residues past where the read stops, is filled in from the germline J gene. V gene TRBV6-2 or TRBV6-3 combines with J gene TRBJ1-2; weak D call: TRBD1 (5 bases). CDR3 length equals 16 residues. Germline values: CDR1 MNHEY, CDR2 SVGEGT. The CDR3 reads CASSYPEGYSYNDYTF. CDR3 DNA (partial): TGTGCCAGCAGTTACCCGGAGGGGTACTCCTACAATGAC.

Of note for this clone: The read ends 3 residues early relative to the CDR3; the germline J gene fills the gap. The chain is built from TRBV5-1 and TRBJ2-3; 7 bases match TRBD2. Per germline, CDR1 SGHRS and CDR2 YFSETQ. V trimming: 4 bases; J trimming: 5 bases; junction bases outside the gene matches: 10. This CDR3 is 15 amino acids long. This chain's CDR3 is CASSLMGGEGDTQYF. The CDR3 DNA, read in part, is TGCGCCAGCAGCCTCATGGGCGGGGAGGGAGATACG.

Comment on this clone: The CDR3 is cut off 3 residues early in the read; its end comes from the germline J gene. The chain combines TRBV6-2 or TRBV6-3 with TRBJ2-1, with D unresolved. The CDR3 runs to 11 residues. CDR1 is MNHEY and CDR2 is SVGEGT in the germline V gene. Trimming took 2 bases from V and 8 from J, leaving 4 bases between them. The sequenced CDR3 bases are TGTGCCAGCAGTTACCCTGATGAG. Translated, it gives CASSYPDE. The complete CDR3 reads CASSYPDEQFF.